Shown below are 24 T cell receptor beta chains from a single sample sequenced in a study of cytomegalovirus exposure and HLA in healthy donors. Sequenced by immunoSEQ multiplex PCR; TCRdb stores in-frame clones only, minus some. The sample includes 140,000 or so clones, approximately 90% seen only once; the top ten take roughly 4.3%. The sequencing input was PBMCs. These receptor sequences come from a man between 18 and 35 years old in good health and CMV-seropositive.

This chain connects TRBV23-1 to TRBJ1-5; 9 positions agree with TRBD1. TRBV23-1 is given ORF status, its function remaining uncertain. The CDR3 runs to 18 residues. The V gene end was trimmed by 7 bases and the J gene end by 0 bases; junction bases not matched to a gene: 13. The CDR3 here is CASTHRGRRTYSNQPQHF. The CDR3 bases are TGCGCCAGCACGCACAGGGGGCGAAGGACGTATAGCAATCAGCCCCAGCATTTT.

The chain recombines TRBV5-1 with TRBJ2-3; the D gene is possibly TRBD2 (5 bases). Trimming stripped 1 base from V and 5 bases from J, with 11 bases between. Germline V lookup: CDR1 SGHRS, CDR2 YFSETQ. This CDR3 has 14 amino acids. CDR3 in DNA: TGCGCCAGCAGCTTGAACGTCCGGGAAGATACGCAGTATTTT. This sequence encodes CASSLNVREDTQYF.

DNA for the CDR3: TGTGCCAGCAGCCCAGGACTAGCGCAGAACGAGCAGTACTTC. This encodes CASSPGLAQNEQYF. This chain uses TRBV7-2 with TRBJ2-7, with 9 bases fitting TRBD2. The germline CDR1 and CDR2 sequences are SGHTA and FQGNSA. The CDR3 runs to 14 residues. Trimming at V came to 5 bases and at J to 5 bases, leaving 7 bases not matched to a gene.

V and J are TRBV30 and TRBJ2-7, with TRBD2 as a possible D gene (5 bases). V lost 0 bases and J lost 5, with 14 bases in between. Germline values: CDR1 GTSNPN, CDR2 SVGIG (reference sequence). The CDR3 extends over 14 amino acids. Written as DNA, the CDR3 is TGTGCCTGGAGTGTAGGTGGAGGTAACGACGAGCAGTACTTC. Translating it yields CAWSVGGGNDEQYF.

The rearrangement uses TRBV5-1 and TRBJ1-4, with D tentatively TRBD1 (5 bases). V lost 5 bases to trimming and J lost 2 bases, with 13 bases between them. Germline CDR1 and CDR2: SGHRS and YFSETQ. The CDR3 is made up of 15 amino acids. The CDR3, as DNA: TGCGCCAGCAGGCGGGAGGGACGGACTAATGAAAAACTGTTTTTT. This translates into CASRREGRTNEKLFF.

For the CDR3, the DNA is TGCGCCAGCAGCTTCTGGGACAGTCGCACAGATACGCAGTATTTT. Its translation: CASSFWDSRTDTQYF. The V gene is TRBV5-1, the J gene TRBJ2-3; 7 bases are shared with TRBD1. With V trimmed by 2 bases and J by 1 base, 4 bases remained unmatched. CDR1 is SGHRS and CDR2 is YFSETQ in the germline V gene. The CDR3 length is 15 residues.

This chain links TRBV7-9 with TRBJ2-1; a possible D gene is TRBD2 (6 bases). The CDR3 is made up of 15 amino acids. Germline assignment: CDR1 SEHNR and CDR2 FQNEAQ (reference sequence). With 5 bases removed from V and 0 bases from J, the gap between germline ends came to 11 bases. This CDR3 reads CASSLSGDSYNEQFF. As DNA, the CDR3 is TGTGCCAGCAGCCTTAGCGGAGACTCCTACAATGAGCAGTTCTTC.

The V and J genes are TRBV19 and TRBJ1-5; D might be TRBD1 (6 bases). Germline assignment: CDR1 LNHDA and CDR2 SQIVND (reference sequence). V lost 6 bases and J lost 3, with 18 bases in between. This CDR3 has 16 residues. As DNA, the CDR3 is TGTGCCAGTAGGGCCGGGGGGCAGGGAGACAATCAGCCCCAGCATTTT. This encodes CASRAGGQGDNQPQHF.

The CDR3 region is CASSLVASGYNEQFF. CDR3 DNA: TGTGCCAGCAGCTTGGTGGCTAGCGGTTACAATGAGCAGTTCTTC. The rearrangement joins TRBV5-4 to TRBJ2-1; 7 nucleotides align to TRBD2. After removal of 0 bases from V and 4 bases from J, the junction contained 4 bases not matched to a gene. The CDR3 runs to 15 residues. Germline lookup yields CDR1 SGHNT and CDR2 YYREEE (reference sequence).

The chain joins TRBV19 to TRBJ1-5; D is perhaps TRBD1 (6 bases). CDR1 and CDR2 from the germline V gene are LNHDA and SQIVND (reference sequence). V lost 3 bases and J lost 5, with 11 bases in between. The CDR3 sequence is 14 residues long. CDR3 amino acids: CASSIQGRDQPQHF. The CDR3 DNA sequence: TGTGCCAGTAGTATTCAGGGGAGGGATCAGCCCCAGCATTTT.

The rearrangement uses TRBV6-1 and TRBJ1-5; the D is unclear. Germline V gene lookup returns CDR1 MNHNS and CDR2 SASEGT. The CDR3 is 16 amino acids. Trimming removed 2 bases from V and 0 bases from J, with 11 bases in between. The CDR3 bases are TGTGCCAGCAGTGAAAGCCAAAAGAATAGCAATCAGCCCCAGCATTTT. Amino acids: CASSESQKNSNQPQHF.

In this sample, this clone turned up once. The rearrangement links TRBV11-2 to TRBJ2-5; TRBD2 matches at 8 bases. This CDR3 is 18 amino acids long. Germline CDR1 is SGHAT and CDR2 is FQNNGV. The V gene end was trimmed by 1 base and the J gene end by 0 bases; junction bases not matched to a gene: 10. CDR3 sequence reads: CASSLGSRLAGNQETQYF. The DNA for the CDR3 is TGTGCCAGCAGCTTAGGGTCACGGCTAGCGGGTAACCAAGAGACCCAGTACTTC.

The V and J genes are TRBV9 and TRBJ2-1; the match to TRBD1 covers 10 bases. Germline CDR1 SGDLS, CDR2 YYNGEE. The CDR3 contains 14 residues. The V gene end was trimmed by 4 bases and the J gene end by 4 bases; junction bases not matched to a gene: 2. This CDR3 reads CASSPGQGYNEQFF. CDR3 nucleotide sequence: TGTGCCAGCAGCCCGGGACAGGGGTACAATGAGCAGTTCTTC.

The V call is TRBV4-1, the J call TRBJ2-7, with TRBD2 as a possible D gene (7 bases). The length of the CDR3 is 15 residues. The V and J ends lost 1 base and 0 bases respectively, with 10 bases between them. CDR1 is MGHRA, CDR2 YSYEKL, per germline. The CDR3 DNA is TGCGCCAGCAGCCAAGGGGCGGGGGCCTCCTACGAGCAGTACTTC. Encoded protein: CASSQGAGASYEQYF.

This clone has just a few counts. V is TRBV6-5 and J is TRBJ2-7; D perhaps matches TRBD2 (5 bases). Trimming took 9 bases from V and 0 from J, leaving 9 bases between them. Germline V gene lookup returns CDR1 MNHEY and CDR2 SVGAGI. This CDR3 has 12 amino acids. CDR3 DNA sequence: TGTGCCAGGGGAGCGCCCTCCTACGAGCAGTACTTC. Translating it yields CARGAPSYEQYF.

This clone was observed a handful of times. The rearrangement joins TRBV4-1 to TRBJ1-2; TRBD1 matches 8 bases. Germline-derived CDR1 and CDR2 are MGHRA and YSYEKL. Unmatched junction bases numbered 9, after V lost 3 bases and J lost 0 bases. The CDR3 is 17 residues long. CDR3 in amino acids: CASSQTDREDTNYGYTF. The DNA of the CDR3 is TGCGCCAGCAGCCAGACGGACAGGGAGGATACTAACTATGGCTACACCTTC.

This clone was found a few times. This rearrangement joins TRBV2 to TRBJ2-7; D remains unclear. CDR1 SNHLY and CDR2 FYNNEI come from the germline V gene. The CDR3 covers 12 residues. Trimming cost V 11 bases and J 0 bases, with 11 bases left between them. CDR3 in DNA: TGTGCCGTCCAGGTTAGCTCCTACGAGCAGTACTTC. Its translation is CAVQVSSYEQYF.

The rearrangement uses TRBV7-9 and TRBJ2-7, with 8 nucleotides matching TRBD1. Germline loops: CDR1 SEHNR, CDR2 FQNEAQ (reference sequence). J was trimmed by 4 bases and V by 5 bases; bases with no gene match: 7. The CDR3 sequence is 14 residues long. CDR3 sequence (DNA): TGTGCCAGCAGCCCTCGAGGACAGGGTTACGAGCAGTACTTC. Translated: CASSPRGQGYEQYF.

The CDR3 here is CASSLGQGVSSEQYF. Here the CDR3 DNA reads TGTGCCAGCTCACTGGGACAGGGTGTGTCGTCCGAGCAGTACTTC. The V call is TRBV18, the J call TRBJ2-7, with TRBD1 identical over 9 bases. The germline V gene has CDR1 KGHSH and CDR2 LQKENI. With 4 bases clipped from V and 6 bases from J, the junction kept 10 bases outside the gene matches. The CDR3 contains 15 residues.

As DNA, the CDR3 is TGTGCCAGTAGTATTGCGGAGGCCGGGGAGCTGTTTTTT. It translates to CASSIAEAGELFF. The chain combines TRBV19 with TRBJ2-2; D possibly corresponds to TRBD2 (5 bases). The CDR3 length is 13 residues. Germline V gene data show CDR1 as LNHDA and CDR2 as SQIVND (reference sequence). Trimming pared 3 bases from V and 6 bases from J, leaving 8 bases between.

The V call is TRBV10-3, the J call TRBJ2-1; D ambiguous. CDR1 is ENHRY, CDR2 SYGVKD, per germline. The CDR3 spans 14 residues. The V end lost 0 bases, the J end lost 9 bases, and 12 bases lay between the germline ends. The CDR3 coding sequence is TGTGCCATCAGTGAGTCGACTCTAAGTGGTGAGCAGTTCTTC. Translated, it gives CAISESTLSGEQFF.

This CDR3 reads CAWSGAASGNQPQHF. In nucleotides, the CDR3 is TGTGCCTGGAGTGGGGCAGCTTCGGGCAATCAGCCCCAGCATTTT. This chain uses TRBV30 with TRBJ1-5; D unclear. Germline-derived CDR1 and CDR2 are GTSNPN and SVGIG (reference sequence). Trimming cost V 1 base and J 2 bases, with 12 bases left between them. The CDR3 consists of 15 residues. Filled out from reference TRBV30 and TRBJ1-5, the complete variable domain reads SQTIHQWPATLVQPVGSPLSLECTVEGTSNPNLYWYRQAAGRGLQLLFYSVGIGQISSEVPQNLSASRPQDRQFILSSKKLLLSDSGFYLCAWSGAASGNQPQHFGDGTRLSIL.

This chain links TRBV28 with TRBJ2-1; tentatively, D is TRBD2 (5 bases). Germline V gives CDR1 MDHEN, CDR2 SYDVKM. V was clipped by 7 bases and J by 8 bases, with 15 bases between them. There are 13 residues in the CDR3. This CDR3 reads CASILGEGHEQFF. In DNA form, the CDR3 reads TGTGCCAGCATTCTCGGGGAAGGTCATGAGCAGTTCTTC.

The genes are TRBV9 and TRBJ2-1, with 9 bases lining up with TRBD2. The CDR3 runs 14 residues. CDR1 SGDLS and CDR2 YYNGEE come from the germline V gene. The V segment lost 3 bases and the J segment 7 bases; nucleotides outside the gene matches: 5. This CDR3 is CASSGSGSGNEQFF. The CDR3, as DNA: TGTGCCAGCAGCGGTAGCGGGAGCGGTAATGAGCAGTTCTTC.